The 7 T cell receptor beta chains presented below share a single source sample, sequenced in a study of OX40 agonist ivuxolimab in advanced cancers. Library generation was performed with the immunoSEQ multiplex PCR assay. Imported from immuneACCESS, the table was reduced by TCRdb to in-frame sequences with V and J called. These copies leave out some clones; in studies compared against another copy, an unresolved V gene accounts for under half, and the cause of the remainder is not known. The sample profile shows more than 75,000 clones; around four fifths of them were found once. The top ten constitute roughly 1.1% of the sample. This specimen consisted of CD4+ or CD8+ T cells sorted from blood, obtained in a trial of the OX40 agonist ivuxolimab. The receptors shown here come from an adult with an advanced solid tumor such as melanoma, head and neck, liver or kidney cancer.

There are a few counts of this clone. The chain employs TRBV11-2 and TRBJ1-1, with D unclear. This CDR3 has 14 residues. Per germline, CDR1 SGHAT and CDR2 FQNNGV. Trimming removed 3 bases at V and 0 bases at J, with 8 bases between. This chain's CDR3 is CASSFASMNTEAFF. CDR3 nucleotide sequence: TGTGCCAGCAGCTTTGCCAGCATGAACACTGAAGCTTTCTTT. Supplemented by reference TRBV11-2 and TRBJ1-1, the full variable domain reads EAGVAQSPRYKIIEKRQSVAFWCNPISGHATLYWYQQILGQGPKLLIQFQNNGVVDDSQLPKDRFSAERLKGVDSTLKIQPAKLEDSAVYLCASSFASMNTEAFFGQGTRLTVV.

This clone has only one observation. The chain uses TRBV11-2 and TRBJ2-5, with D tentatively TRBD2 (6 bases). The CDR3 has 14 amino acids. Trimming pared 4 bases from V and 5 bases from J, leaving 14 bases between. Germline loops: CDR1 SGHAT, CDR2 FQNNGV. The CDR3 DNA sequence: TGTGCCAGCAGCTCAAGTGGGGGGTGGGAGACCCAGTACTTC. The encoded protein is CASSSSGGWETQYF.

The J gene is TRBJ2-5, the V gene TRBV14, with TRBD1 matching over 9 bases. Germline values: CDR1 SGHDN, CDR2 FVKESK. Unmatched junction bases numbered 8, after V lost 3 bases and J lost 0 bases. This CDR3 comprises 17 residues. The CDR3 DNA is TGTGCCAGCAGCCAGGCAACAGGGGGCTGGTACCAAGAGACCCAGTACTTC. Its protein is CASSQATGGWYQETQYF.

For this clone: Different DNA sequences within this sample yield the same CDR3. This rearrangement joins TRBV6-5 to TRBJ1-2; D might be TRBD1 (6 bases). The germline V gene has CDR1 MNHEY and CDR2 SVGAGI. CDR3 length: 14 amino acids. V lost 5 bases to trimming and J lost 1 base, with 11 bases between them. CDR3 residues: CASSGGGGNYGYTF. The CDR3 DNA follows: TGTGCCAGCAGTGGGGGGGGCGGTAACTATGGCTACACCTTC.

This chain connects TRBV29-1 to TRBJ2-7, with D unclear. V gave up 3 bases and J gave up 7 bases, with 13 bases separating them. Germline lookup yields CDR1 SQVTM and CDR2 ANQGSEA. This CDR3 has 12 amino acids. This chain's CDR3 is CSVDKDPGEQYF. DNA of the CDR3: TGCAGCGTTGACAAGGACCCTGGGGAGCAGTACTTC.

The rearrangement joins TRBV7-2 to TRBJ1-1; D not resolved. V was clipped by 1 base and J by 8 bases, with 8 bases between them. The CDR3 has 12 residues. Germline V gene sequence: CDR1 SGHTA, CDR2 FQGNSA. CDR3 region: CASSLGGYEAFF. In DNA, the CDR3 is TGTGCCAGCAGCTTAGGGGGTTACGAAGCTTTCTTT.

This chain joins TRBV6-5 and TRBJ1-2, with D hard to call. Germline-derived CDR1 and CDR2 are MNHEY and SVGAGI. Between the trimmed V and J ends, which lost 4 bases and 3 bases, there was a span of 18 bases. This CDR3 spans 16 amino acids. The CDR3 reads CASSSLLDGSDYGYTF. For the CDR3, the DNA is TGTGCCAGCAGTTCCCTTCTTGACGGGTCCGACTATGGCTACACCTTC.